The sequence of this T cell receptor (beta chain) was determined in a study of T cells in Graves' hyperthyroidism and ophthalmopathy. This clonotype was seen many times. RNA transcripts yielded amplified TCR beta CDR3 regions. With the HTBI primer set, the TCR CDR3 went through a first round of RT-PCR. TCRdb passed the multiplex PCR reads through MiXCR, listing each CDR3 protein once. Of roughly 720,000 distinct CDR3 sequences listed, approximately 15% are singletons. The sequencing sample was made of blood. The receptor was isolated from a man aged 50 to 59 with Graves' hyperthyroidism.

The DNA of the CDR3 is TGTGCCAGCAGCTCGACAGGGGGTAATTCACCCCTCCACTTT. Translated: CASSSTGGNSPLHF. The chain employs TRBV11-2 and TRBJ1-6; the match to TRBD1 covers 9 bases. Per germline, CDR1 SGHAT and CDR2 FQNNGV. The CDR3 is made up of 14 amino acids. V shed 4 bases and J 6 bases; nucleotides not matched to a gene: 1. Based on the CDR3 plus reference TRBV11-2 and TRBJ1-6, the full variable domain is EAGVAQSPRYKIIEKRQSVAFWCNPISGHATLYWYQQILGQGPKLLIQFQNNGVVDDSQLPKDRFSAERLKGVDSTLKIQPAKLEDSAVYLCASSSTGGNSPLHFGNGTRLTVT.